This T cell receptor (beta chain) was recovered during a study of T cells after yellow fever vaccination. Broader study findings: Weaker overall was a secondary response that nonetheless peaked faster, on day 5 versus 15.

This clonotype was seen a handful of times. Its cognate antigen is unknown. A universal primer site and UMIs were added as TCR cDNA was made by 5'RACE template switching. Each CDR3 protein gets one entry after TCRdb re-called the 5' RACE reads with MiXCR. The data show about 340,000 distinct CDR3 sequences, 3% to 4.5% seen once. CDR1 is MNHEY and CDR2 is SVGAGI in the germline V gene. The V end was cut by 4 bases, the J end by 8 bases, with 10 bases between. The CDR3 sequence is 12 residues long. The specimen comprised PBMCs, sampled 5 days after the yellow fever booster vaccination. This receptor was taken from a man aged 18 to 30 who received the YFV17D yellow fever vaccine. V gene TRBV6-5 combines with J gene TRBJ2-3; D uncertain. CDR3 sequence reads: CASSSELSTQYF. In DNA, the CDR3 is TGTGCCAGCAGTTCCGAGCTGAGTACGCAGTATTTT.